This record looks at one T cell receptor (beta chain) sequence and its context. Antigen unknown. Other DNA variants within this sample encode the same CDR3. The CDR3 totals 12 residues. The germline CDR1 and CDR2 sequences are MNHEY and SVGAGI. The V gene lost 2 bases and the J gene lost 4 bases, with 5 bases spanning the gap. The source of the sample is a study of beta chain features in type 1 diabetes. Overall study findings and caveats: Moderate but significant shortening of TCRB CDR3s was recorded in all four CD4+ subsets from Type 1 diabetes patients.

The study reverse transcribed the entire isolated RNA, so it sequenced expressed TCRB transcripts. Naive, central memory and regulatory T cell samples produced a mean of roughly 3.5 million reads. Produced via immunoSEQ multiplex PCR; TCRdb's table is partial and in-frame only. The sample lists 640,000 or so clones, over 11% occurring once. Sequencing was performed on naive CD4+ T cells from blood. This TCR was sampled from a man between 18 and 29 years old with type 1 diabetes. The chain carries TRBV6-5 and TRBJ2-5, with D possibly called TRBD1 or TRBD2 (5 bases each). This CDR3 is CASSYGGETQYF. The CDR3 DNA is TGTGCCAGCAGTTACGGGGGAGAGACCCAGTACTTC.